The entry below gives a single TCR beta chain sequence along with its context. Per the original methods: The authors estimated nucleated cell counts from reference gene primer amplification. Assay used: immunoSEQ multiplex PCR; TCRdb lists only in-frame clones, some missing. The V and J calls and clone size come from that table; D and trimming were worked out from the DNA. In the table there are around 350,000 clones, approximately 86% of which are singletons. The data are from a study of blood T cell repertoires in COVID-19. About the study: The United States, Italy and Spain provided the acute and convalescent COVID-19 samples. T cells, B-cell-depleted T cells, or PBMCs supplied cDNA or gDNA.

CDR3 length equals 16 residues. Germline CDR1 and CDR2: DFQATT and SNEGSKA (reference sequence). V was trimmed by 3 bases and J by 2 bases, leaving 17 bases between them. The TCR was taken from a human donor in a cohort sampled during active COVID-19. V usage is TRBV20-1 and J usage is TRBJ1-5; D ambiguous. Source material: peripheral blood. DNA of the CDR3: TGCAGTGCTAGTCAATTCGGGGTGTGGGGCAATCAGCCCCAGCATTTT. Residues: CSASQFGVWGNQPQHF.